Below are 28 T cell receptor beta chains sequenced from a single sample in a study of a mutant IDH1 vaccine in newly diagnosed glioma (dated by TCRdb to about 2021). The time point label here, explained by the study, means: week 23, last vaccination. Each vaccine dose was 300 ug of a 20-mer mutant IDH1 peptide in Montanide, given subcutaneously with topical imiquimod. Receptor libraries were prepared by the immunoSEQ multiplex PCR assay. TCRdb took this table from immuneACCESS and kept in-frame rearrangements with V and J called. Such tables lack part of the clones; where checked against another copy, unresolved V genes explain under half of the gap, and the rest is unexplained. This sample has 30,000 to 40,000 clones in its table, and approximately 80% of those were observed once. 5.1% of the sample is held by the ten biggest clonotypes. No antigens are known for them. Sequenced here: PBMCs, sampled from a glioma patient whose treatment included an IDH1 peptide vaccine. The receptors shown here come from a man aged 35-49 years with glioma.

The rearrangement joins TRBV7-9 to TRBJ1-2; a weak D match, TRBD1 (5 bases). The CDR3 totals 12 residues. The germline gives CDR1 SEHNR, CDR2 FQNEAQ (reference sequence). The V and J ends lost 6 bases and 4 bases respectively, with 9 bases between them. The chain's CDR3 is CASSTGGYGYTF. CDR3 bases: TGTGCCAGCAGTACCGGGGGCTATGGCTACACCTTC.

The chain is built from TRBV19 and TRBJ1-6, with TRBD1 identical over 9 bases. The CDR3 contains 14 residues. V lost 8 bases, J lost 7 bases, and 6 bases stayed unmatched. CDR1 LNHDA and CDR2 SQIVND come from the germline V gene (reference sequence). The CDR3 loop reads CASGYRGQNSPLHF. CDR3 nucleotide sequence: TGTGCCAGTGGATACAGGGGGCAAAATTCACCCCTCCACTTT.

The chain carries TRBV6-5 and TRBJ1-1; no reliable D call. This CDR3 is 14 amino acids long. Trimming cost V 6 bases and J 6 bases, with 17 bases left between them. Germline V gene sequence: CDR1 MNHEY, CDR2 SVGAGI. CDR3 coding DNA: TGTGCCAGCAGAGGACGTCCCTCCGGCGCTGAAGCTTTCTTT. It is translated as CASRGRPSGAEAFF.

The J gene is TRBJ2-7, the V gene TRBV5-1; TRBD2 matches 12 bases. With 4 bases clipped from V and 5 bases from J, the junction kept 10 bases outside the gene matches. The CDR3 has 16 amino acids. Germline V gives CDR1 SGHRS, CDR2 YFSETQ. The CDR3 loop is CASSRDLAGGPHEQYF. In DNA, the CDR3 is TGCGCCAGCAGCCGGGATCTAGCGGGAGGGCCCCACGAGCAGTACTTC.

The CDR3 region is CASSADRVQTQYF. The CDR3, as DNA: TGTGCCAGCTCAGCCGACAGGGTCCAGACCCAGTACTTC. The chain recombines TRBV18 with TRBJ2-5; the match to TRBD1 covers 7 bases. Unmatched junction bases numbered 6, after V lost 5 bases and J lost 6 bases. The CDR3 totals 13 residues. The germline V gene has CDR1 KGHSH and CDR2 LQKENI.

By sample share, this clone is medium-sized. The gene calls are TRBV6-5 and TRBJ2-7; 10 bases agree with TRBD1. Germline values: CDR1 MNHEY, CDR2 SVGAGI. V shed 4 bases, J shed 6 bases, and the junction held 3 bases outside the gene matches. CDR3 length: 13 residues. The CDR3 coding sequence is TGTGCCAGCAGTTTGACAGGGGGCGGCGAGCAGTACTTC. The encoded protein is CASSLTGGGEQYF.

The chain has TRBV7-8 and TRBJ2-1; 8 nucleotides match TRBD1. The CDR3 runs to 14 residues. V lost 2 bases and J lost 6; bases outside the gene matches: 3. From germline, CDR1 is SGHVS and CDR2 FQNEAQ. The CDR3 region is CASSLFGQGNEQFF. CDR3 DNA sequence: TGTGCCAGCAGCTTATTCGGACAGGGCAATGAGCAGTTCTTC.

The V and J genes are TRBV6-6 and TRBJ2-2; 10 nucleotides agree with TRBD1. There are 15 residues in the CDR3. Looked up from germline, CDR1 is MNHNY and CDR2 is SVGAGI (reference sequence). Unmatched junction bases numbered 7, after V lost 6 bases and J lost 6 bases. This CDR3 is CASREGQGFSGELFF. Here the CDR3 DNA reads TGTGCCAGCAGGGAGGGACAGGGGTTCTCCGGGGAGCTGTTTTTT.

This sequence joins TRBV7-9 and TRBJ2-3; TRBD1 matches 8 bases. Germline V gene lookup returns CDR1 SEHNR and CDR2 FQNEAQ (reference sequence). The V and J ends lost 4 bases and 4 bases, in that order; junction bases with no gene match: 10. The CDR3 sequence is 16 residues long. The CDR3 nucleotides read TGTGCCAGCAGCTACGGACAGGGTCCTAAGTCAGATACGCAGTATTTT. Translating gives CASSYGQGPKSDTQYF.

This rearrangement joins TRBV10-3 to TRBJ2-7, with D possibly being TRBD1 (6 bases). Germline lookup yields CDR1 ENHRY and CDR2 SYGVKD. V was clipped by 10 bases and J by 2 bases, with 24 bases between them. There are 16 residues in the CDR3. The CDR3 is CATRGSSGAPAYEQYF. CDR3 in DNA: TGTGCCACCAGGGGCAGTTCAGGGGCCCCAGCCTACGAGCAGTACTTC.

The chain carries TRBV4-3 and TRBJ1-4; 7 bases are a match to TRBD1. Germline V gene sequence: CDR1 LGHNA, CDR2 YSLEER. The CDR3 covers 18 residues. With 0 bases clipped from V and 2 bases from J, the junction kept 9 bases outside the gene matches. In nucleotides, the CDR3 is TGCGCCAGCAGCCAAGATCGGTTACAGGGGTGGACTAATGAAAAACTGTTTTTT. This gives the protein CASSQDRLQGWTNEKLFF.

The V gene is TRBV7-2, the J gene TRBJ2-7; D unresolved. CDR1 and CDR2 (germline): SGHTA, FQGNSA. The CDR3 consists of 15 residues. V lost 0 bases and J lost 4, with 13 bases in between. The CDR3 loop reads CASSLALSPPYEQYF. CDR3 nucleotides: TGTGCCAGCAGCTTAGCTTTAAGCCCTCCTTACGAGCAGTACTTC.

The gene calls are TRBV15 and TRBJ1-5; D is ambiguous. The germline gives CDR1 LNHNV, CDR2 YYDKDF (reference sequence). This CDR3 spans 14 amino acids. V was clipped by 3 bases and J by 1 base, with 7 bases between them. CDR3 loop: CATSRDYSNQPQHF. CDR3 nucleotide sequence: TGTGCCACCAGCAGGGACTACAGCAATCAGCCCCAGCATTTT.

The chain joins TRBV7-9 to TRBJ2-7; 8 bases are shared with TRBD1. The CDR3 covers 14 residues. V dropped 5 bases and J dropped 6; count of bases not matched to a gene: 9. Looked up from germline, CDR1 is SEHNR and CDR2 is FQNEAQ (reference sequence). The CDR3 loop is CASSRLLTGVEQYF. CDR3 bases: TGTGCCAGCAGCCGCCTATTGACAGGGGTCGAGCAGTACTTC.

This clone was recorded only once. The chain joins TRBV27 to TRBJ1-3, with D unresolved. CDR1 and CDR2 from the germline V gene are MNHEY and SMNVEV (reference sequence). V was cut by 3 bases and J by 0 bases, with 9 bases left in between. This CDR3 spans 15 amino acids. The CDR3 protein is CASSLVGNSGNTIYF. In DNA, the CDR3 is TGTGCCAGCAGTTTGGTAGGGAACTCTGGAAACACCATATATTTT.

This chain uses TRBV9 with TRBJ1-3; D is uncertain. CDR3 size: 15 residues. Trimming shortened V by 3 bases and J by 0 bases, and 10 bases separated the two germline ends. Germline V gives CDR1 SGDLS, CDR2 YYNGEE. This CDR3 reads CASSGYRDSGNTIYF. CDR3 coding DNA: TGTGCCAGCAGCGGATACCGAGACTCTGGAAACACCATATATTTT.

J is TRBJ2-1 and V is TRBV10-2, with 12 positions matching TRBD2. In germline, CDR1 is WSHSY, CDR2 SAAADI. This CDR3 is 15 amino acids long. The J segment lost 9 bases and the V segment lost 0 bases, leaving 3 bases of the junction unmatched. The CDR3 sequence: CASSESGTSGSEQFF. In DNA, the CDR3 is TGCGCCAGCAGTGAGTCTGGGACTAGCGGGTCTGAGCAGTTCTTC.

V is TRBV5-6 and J is TRBJ2-7, with TRBD2 matching over 11 bases. This CDR3 is built from 15 residues. The V gene end was trimmed by 1 base and the J gene end by 6 bases; junction bases not matched to a gene: 6. Germline CDR1 is SGHDT and CDR2 is YYEEEE. The CDR3 is CASSLLAGGRVEQYF. In nucleotides, the CDR3 is TGTGCCAGCAGCTTGCTAGCGGGAGGAAGGGTCGAGCAGTACTTC.

The count of this clone is one. The chain combines TRBV10-1 with TRBJ2-1, with a possible D match to TRBD2 (5 bases). Germline lookup yields CDR1 WNHNN and CDR2 SYGVQD (reference sequence). The length of the CDR3 is 13 residues. V was trimmed by 3 bases and J by 9 bases, leaving 12 bases between them. This chain's CDR3 is CASSEGLAGEQFF. The CDR3 bases are TGCGCCAGCAGTGAAGGGCTAGCCGGTGAGCAGTTCTTC.

The chain employs TRBV5-1 and TRBJ2-3; either TRBD1 or TRBD2 may fit D (6 bases each). Trimming took off 4 bases at V and 4 bases at J, with 16 bases between the two ends. Germline loops: CDR1 SGHRS, CDR2 YFSETQ. The CDR3 runs 15 residues. The CDR3 loop is CASSPNGGHADTQYF. The DNA of the CDR3 is TGCGCCAGCAGCCCCAATGGGGGGCACGCAGATACGCAGTATTTT.

The rearrangement links TRBV6-5 to TRBJ1-1; D gene unclear. CDR3 length: 12 residues. V gave up 4 bases and J gave up 1 base, with 4 bases separating them. Germline CDR1 reads MNHEY; CDR2 reads SVGAGI. CDR3 loop: CASSFRNTEAFF. Here the CDR3 DNA reads TGTGCCAGCAGTTTCAGGAACACTGAAGCTTTCTTT.

The chain links TRBV5-6 to TRBJ2-4, with D possibly TRBD2 on 7 matching bases. Germline V CDR1 and CDR2: SGHDT, YYEEEE. V lost 3 bases and J 8 bases, leaving 15 bases between the germline ends. The CDR3 length is 14 residues. CDR3 amino acids: CASSWEGKGDIQYF. The DNA of the CDR3 is TGTGCCAGCAGCTGGGAGGGGAAGGGGGACATTCAGTACTTC.

The chain combines TRBV6-6 with TRBJ2-5; 8 bases are shared with TRBD2. This CDR3 spans 16 amino acids. Losses at the gene ends were 6 bases for V and 7 bases for J; bases not matched to a gene: 16. Germline V gene data show CDR1 as MNHNY and CDR2 as SVGAGI (reference sequence). The CDR3 region is CASSPTLGLGGRTQYF. The CDR3 DNA follows: TGTGCCAGCAGCCCGACATTGGGACTAGGGGGGCGGACCCAGTACTTC.

This clone occurred once. The rearrangement uses TRBV5-1 and TRBJ2-3; possibly TRBD2 for D (5 bases). This CDR3 comprises 13 residues. Germline V CDR1 and CDR2: SGHRS, YFSETQ. The V end lost 3 bases, the J end lost 5 bases, and 10 bases lay between the germline ends. The CDR3 region has the DNA TGCGCCAGCAGCTCCGGAGGTGGAGATACGCAGTATTTT. Translation: CASSSGGGDTQYF.

The gene calls are TRBV6-6 and TRBJ2-5, with 8 bases lining up with TRBD2. J gave up 4 bases and V 4 bases, and 5 bases lay outside the gene matches. The CDR3 has 14 residues. Germline CDR1 reads MNHNY; CDR2 reads SVGAGI (reference sequence). The CDR3 loop is CASSSSGGPETQYF. The CDR3 nucleotides are TGTGCCAGCAGTTCAAGCGGGGGCCCAGAGACCCAGTACTTC.

The genes are TRBV13 and TRBJ2-7, with TRBD2 matching 12 bases. This CDR3 is built from 19 residues. Germline CDR1 is PRHDT and CDR2 is FYEKMQ (reference sequence). Trimming took 2 bases from V and 1 from J; bases not matched to a gene: 12. The CDR3 is CASSLQHPLTSGRSYEQYF. CDR3 in DNA: TGTGCCAGCAGCTTACAACACCCTCTCACTAGCGGGAGGTCCTACGAGCAGTACTTC.

The chain employs TRBV7-2 and TRBJ2-7; no clear D gene. Per germline, CDR1 SGHTA and CDR2 FQGNSA. The CDR3 has 14 residues. V was pared by 1 base and J by 2 bases, with 9 bases between. DNA for the CDR3: TGTGCCAGCAGCTTAGTCGTCGGCCCCTACGAGCAGTACTTC. Translating it yields CASSLVVGPYEQYF.

The genes are TRBV18 and TRBJ2-3, with 12 nucleotides matching TRBD2. Per germline, CDR1 KGHSH and CDR2 LQKENI. The CDR3 covers 17 residues. V lost 4 bases to trimming and J lost 0 bases; unmatched junction nucleotides: 5. CDR3 DNA: TGTGCCAGCTCACTACGTGGACTAGCGGGAAGCACAGATACGCAGTATTTT. Translation gives CASSLRGLAGSTDTQYF.